The rows below give T cell receptor beta chains drawn from one sample of a study of T cell repertoires in ileal Crohn's disease. Generated by immunoSEQ multiplex PCR, the TCRdb table keeps only in-frame clones and is missing some. In the table there are around 15,000 clones, about 76% of which are singletons. The specimen sequenced was ileal tissue. The receptors were gathered from an adult with Crohn's disease. Both conserved end residues are part of each CDR3. D genes are given only for firm matches. Rows may omit the clone size; those that give it use once, few, many or a size class.

v_call	j_call	d_call	clone_size	cdr3_nt	cdr3_aa
TRBV12-5	TRBJ2-3	-	-	TGTGCTAGTGGTTTTCAGGGGACAGATACGCAGTATTTT	CASGFQGTDTQYF
TRBV18	TRBJ1-2	-	-	TGTGCCAGCTCACCAGAGAGGGTTAGGGTCGGTGGCTACACCTTC	CASSPERVRVGGYTF
TRBV6-5	TRBJ1-6	-	-	TGTGCCAGCTCCCGGACGGGGGCAATAGCCTCACCCCTCCACTTT	CASSRTGAIASPLHF
TRBV28	TRBJ2-1	-	-	TGTGCCAGCGGTGACTCCCAATCGGACCTTACCCAGTTCTTC	CASGDSQSDLTQFF
TRBV28	TRBJ1-1	-	-	TGTGCCAGCAGTTTATGGTTAAGGAACACTGAAGCTTTCTTT	CASSLWLRNTEAFF
TRBV5-1	TRBJ2-3	-	-	TGCGCCAGCAGCTTGGCCGCGCGGGATAGCACAGATACGCAGTATTTT	CASSLAARDSTDTQYF
TRBV4-3	TRBJ2-7	-	-	TGCGCCAGCAGCCAATCAATCCAGCGGGCGCCCTACGAGCAGTACTTC	CASSQSIQRAPYEQYF
TRBV7-3	TRBJ1-2	-	-	TGTGCCAGCAGCTTATACTGGCAGGGTAGGTATGGCTACACCTTC	CASSLYWQGRYGYTF
TRBV28	TRBJ1-1	TRBD1	few	TGTGCCAGCAGTTTAGGGGACAGGGCGAACACTGAAGCTTTCTTT	CASSLGDRANTEAFF
TRBV27	TRBJ1-2	-	-	TGTGCCAGCAGTACAGAAGGGGGTAACTATGGCTACACCTTC	CASSTEGGNYGYTF
TRBV18	TRBJ2-7	-	-	TGTGCCAGCTCACCACCCGGCGGGGGGGGGACAGGGGCGCACGAGCAGTACTTC	CASSPPGGGGTGAHEQYF
TRBV10-2	TRBJ1-1	-	-	TGCGCCAGCAGTGACGCAGGGGACACTGAAGCTTTCTTT	CASSDAGDTEAFF
TRBV5-5	TRBJ1-1	-	-	TGTGCCAGCAGCCCTTTAGGGAACACTGAAGCTTTCTTT	CASSPLGNTEAFF
TRBV6-6	TRBJ1-5	TRBD1	-	TGTGCCAGCAGTTACCCCAGGGACAGGGGTAATCAGCCCCAGCATTTT	CASSYPRDRGNQPQHF
TRBV6-4	TRBJ1-6	-	-	TGTGCCAGCAGTGACACCCGGACGGAAAATTCACCCCTCCACTTT	CASSDTRTENSPLHF
TRBV29-1	TRBJ2-7	TRBD1	-	TGCAGCGTTGTTTGGGACAGGGGCTACGAGCAGTACTTC	CSVVWDRGYEQYF
TRBV6-5	TRBJ1-2	-	-	TGTGCCAGCAGTTACCAGCGGGTAACGGGCTACACCTTC	CASSYQRVTGYTF
TRBV12-5	TRBJ1-1	-	few	TGTGCTAGTGGTTTGGAGGCCAACACTGAAGCTTTCTTT	CASGLEANTEAFF
TRBV23-1	TRBJ1-1	TRBD1	-	TGCGCCAGCAGTCAATCGGGGTGGACAGGGCTGAACACTGAAGCTTTCTTT	CASSQSGWTGLNTEAFF
TRBV5-1	TRBJ2-1	TRBD2	-	TGCGCCAGCAGCTTGCGTAGCGGGGGGCCCCCCCCTAATGAGCAGTTCTTC	CASSLRSGGPPPNEQFF
TRBV4-1	TRBJ1-2	-	few	TGCGCCAGCAGCCAAGGGGACCTACCCCGTGGCTACACCTTC	CASSQGDLPRGYTF
TRBV6-5	TRBJ1-2	-	-	TGTGCCAGCAGTTCGTGGGGGGACTATGGCTACACCTTC	CASSSWGDYGYTF
TRBV7-8	TRBJ2-2	-	-	TGTGCCAGCAGCTCCAACCAAAACCTGTTAGGCCAAACTACCGGGGAGCTGTTTTTT	CASSSNQNLLGQTTGELFF
TRBV29-1	TRBJ2-3	TRBD2	-	TGCAGCGTTGACGGCGGGGGGGGCACAGATACGCAGTATTTT	CSVDGGGGTDTQYF
TRBV5-5	TRBJ2-2	-	few	TGTGCCAGCAGCTACCAGTACACCGGGGAGCTGTTTTTT	CASSYQYTGELFF
TRBV6-5	TRBJ2-5	-	-	TGTGCCAGCAGTTACGGGGCAGGGGTGGAGACCCAGTACTTC	CASSYGAGVETQYF